Presented here are 10 T cell receptor beta chains from one specimen sequenced in a study of PD-L1 blockade in urothelial cancer. Time point described: peripheral blood 6 weeks after treatment start. TCRdb keeps only in-frame clones here, not all; method: immunoSEQ multiplex PCR. The data hold some 110,000 clones, with about 91% observed a single time. The material was PBMCs, obtained around atezolizumab (anti-PD-L1) treatment. These TCRs come from a man aged 60 to 75 with urothelial cancer.

The chain joins TRBV7-3 to TRBJ2-5; TRBD1 might be the D (5 bases). The CDR3 has 14 amino acids. The V gene lost 2 bases and the J gene lost 2 bases, with 9 bases spanning the gap. Germline CDR1 is SGHTA and CDR2 is FQGTGA. CDR3: CASSLSQAQETQYF. The CDR3 nucleotides are TGTGCCAGCAGCTTATCACAGGCTCAAGAGACCCAGTACTTC.

About this clone: This CDR3 is also generated by other DNA sequences in the sample. The rearrangement links TRBV7-3 to TRBJ2-7, with 7 nucleotides matching TRBD1. The ends lost 5 bases at V and 2 bases at J; junction bases unmatched: 6. The germline gives CDR1 SGHTA, CDR2 FQGTGA. The CDR3 is 14 amino acids. CDR3 sequence (DNA): TGTGCCAGCAGCCGCAGACAGGGTCCCTACGAGCAGTACTTC. It is translated as CASSRRQGPYEQYF.

This clone appeared a few times. The V and J genes are TRBV30 and TRBJ1-6; 7 nucleotides match TRBD1. V trimming: 8 bases; J trimming: 2 bases; junction bases outside the gene matches: 3. Germline CDR1 GTSNPN, CDR2 SVGIG (reference sequence). The CDR3 has 13 residues. CDR3 protein: CAADRAYNSPLHF. The CDR3 nucleotides are TGTGCCGCAGACAGGGCCTATAATTCACCCCTCCACTTT.

This clone appeared a few times. The chain carries TRBV7-2 and TRBJ2-7; D may be TRBD1 (6 bases). The CDR3 totals 13 residues. The V end lost 5 bases, the J end lost 5 bases, and 13 bases lay between the germline ends. Per the germline V gene, CDR1 is SGHTA and CDR2 is FQGNSA. The CDR3 here is CASSIQGSDEQYF. The DNA for the CDR3 is TGTGCCAGCAGCATACAGGGTTCAGACGAGCAGTACTTC.

The CDR3, as DNA: TGTGCCAGCAGTCAAGGCCGGGACAGGGTCTACGAGCAGTACTTC. Amino acids: CASSQGRDRVYEQYF. J is TRBJ2-7 and V is TRBV27, with 9 bases aligning to TRBD1. V lost 5 bases and J lost 3; bases outside the gene matches: 8. The CDR3 extends over 15 amino acids. Germline loops: CDR1 MNHEY, CDR2 SMNVEV (reference sequence).

V gene TRBV19 combines with J gene TRBJ1-2; perhaps TRBD1 as D (5 bases). CDR3 length: 15 amino acids. CDR1 is LNHDA and CDR2 is SQIVND in the germline V gene (reference sequence). Trimming stripped 1 base from V and 1 base from J, with 10 bases between. The CDR3 DNA reads TGTGCCAGTAGTATAGCGGACACAAATAACTATGGCTACACCTTC. This gives the protein CASSIADTNNYGYTF.

This rearrangement joins TRBV28 to TRBJ1-1; D possibly corresponds to TRBD1 (6 bases). Per the germline V gene, CDR1 is MDHEN and CDR2 is SYDVKM. Trimming shortened V by 6 bases and J by 9 bases, and 17 bases separated the two germline ends. This CDR3 comprises 13 residues. The CDR3 sequence is CASRSTGTKKAFF. CDR3 DNA sequence: TGTGCCAGCAGATCGACCGGGACAAAAAAAGCTTTCTTT.

The chain carries TRBV4-1 and TRBJ2-1; 7 nucleotides match TRBD2. This CDR3 comprises 13 residues. CDR1 and CDR2 from the germline V gene are MGHRA and YSYEKL. Trimming took 10 bases from V and 6 from J; bases not matched to a gene: 9. CDR3 nucleotide sequence: TGCGCCACCCCTCCTAGCGGACTCAATGAGCAGTTCTTC. Residues: CATPPSGLNEQFF.

The chain carries TRBV30 and TRBJ2-5, with D perhaps matching TRBD1 (7 bases). The CDR3 has 13 amino acids. V lost 0 bases to trimming and J lost 5 bases, with 10 bases between them. Per germline, CDR1 GTSNPN and CDR2 SVGIG (reference sequence). The CDR3 loop is CAWSVQGGETQYF. The CDR3 nucleotides are TGTGCCTGGAGTGTTCAGGGGGGCGAGACCCAGTACTTC.

To note about this clone: At one end the junction does not follow the germline gene, possibly because of a read error. The chain carries TRBV5-1 and TRBJ2-7; tentative D call: TRBD1 (7 bases). The CDR3 has 15 amino acids. CDR1 and CDR2 from the germline V gene are SGHRS and YFSETQ. CDR3 sequence (DNA): TGCGCCAGCAGCTTGGTTCCAGGGGGGAGCGACGAGCAGCACTTC. Amino acids: CASSLVPGGSDEQHF. The variable domain in full, with the rest retrieved from reference TRBV5-1 and TRBJ2-7, is KAGVTQTPRYLIKTRGQQVTLSCSPISGHRSVSWYQQTPGQGLQFLFEYFSETQRNKGNFPGRFSGRQFSNSRSEMNVSTLELGDSALYLCASSLVPGGSDEQHFGPGTRLTVT.